This T cell receptor (beta chain) was sequenced during a study of control samples from healthy donors and cancer patients. The length of the CDR3 is 14 residues. Trimming removed 6 bases from V and 0 bases from J, with 12 bases in between. Germline CDR1 reads SQVTM; CDR2 reads ANQGSEA. This table comes from immunoSEQ multiplex PCR, and its TCRdb copy is limited to in-frame clones, with some not included. Of 140,000 or so clones in the sample, roughly 94% are singletons; the top ten hold more than 13%. The genes are TRBV29-1 and TRBJ2-1, with D perhaps matching TRBD1 (6 bases). The sequence was collected from a man in his 60s with colorectal cancer. Sequenced: PBMCs. The CDR3 nucleotides are TGCAGCGTCATGGGACAACGCTCCTACAATGAGCAGTTCTTC. This encodes CSVMGQRSYNEQFF.